This note documents a single T cell receptor (beta chain) sequence. The record originates from a study of PD-L1 blockade in urothelial cancer. Study information: Administration of atezolizumab to patients began at some point between 2013 and 2015, at 1,200 mg intravenously every 3 weeks. After treatment start, blood was analyzed at 3 weeks (second dose) and at 6 weeks.

Indicated time point: pretreatment peripheral blood. Each PCR contained spiked-in synthetic TCR analog templates. The method was immunoSEQ multiplex PCR; TCRdb's version includes in-frame clones alone and lacks a portion of them. The sample contains 30,000 to 40,000 clones, roughly 80% of which appear only once. The CDR3 has 12 amino acids. Trimming left V 10 bases short and J 1 base short, with 10 bases between. Germline CDR1 reads MNHNS; CDR2 reads SASEGT. This chain links TRBV6-1 with TRBJ1-1; D is unresolved. The specimen comprised PBMCs, sampled around atezolizumab (anti-PD-L1) treatment. This sequence was found in an older man with urothelial cancer. CDR3 region: CATRQQNTEAFF. CDR3 nucleotide sequence: TGTGCCACGCGGCAGCAGAACACTGAAGCTTTCTTT.